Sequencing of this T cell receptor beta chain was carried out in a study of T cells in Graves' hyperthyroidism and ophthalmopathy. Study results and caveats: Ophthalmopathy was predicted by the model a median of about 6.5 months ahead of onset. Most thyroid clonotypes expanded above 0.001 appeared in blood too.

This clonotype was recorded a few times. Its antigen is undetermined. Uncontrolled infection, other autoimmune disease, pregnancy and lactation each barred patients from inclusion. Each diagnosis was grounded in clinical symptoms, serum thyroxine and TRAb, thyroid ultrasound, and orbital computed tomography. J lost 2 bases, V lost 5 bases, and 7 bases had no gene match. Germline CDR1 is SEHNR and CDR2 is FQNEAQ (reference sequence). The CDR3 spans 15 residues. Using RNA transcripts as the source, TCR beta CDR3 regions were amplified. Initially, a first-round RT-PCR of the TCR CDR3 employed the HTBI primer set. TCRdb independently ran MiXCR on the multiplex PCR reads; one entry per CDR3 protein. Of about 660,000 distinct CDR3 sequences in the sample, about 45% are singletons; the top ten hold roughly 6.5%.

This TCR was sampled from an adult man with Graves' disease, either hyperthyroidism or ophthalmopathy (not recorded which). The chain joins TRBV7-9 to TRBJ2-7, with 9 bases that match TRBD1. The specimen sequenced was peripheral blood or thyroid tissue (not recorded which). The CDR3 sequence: CASSPSTGGTYEQYF. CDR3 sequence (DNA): TGTGCCAGCAGCCCTTCGACAGGGGGAACCTACGAGCAGTACTTC.